Sequencing of this T cell receptor beta chain was carried out in a study of memory CD4+ T cells and cytomegalovirus serostatus. The CDR3 sequence is 15 residues long. Germline values: CDR1 SGHTA, CDR2 FQGTGA. The ends lost 5 bases at V and 9 bases at J; junction bases unmatched: 13. The protocol was immunoSEQ multiplex PCR, while the TCRdb copy is restricted to in-frame clones and leaves out a portion. The table has some 87,000 clones, around 80% seen once. Single viable CD3+CD4+CD8-CD45RO+ cells were sorted as the memory CD4+ T cells. The receptor's source is an adult in good health and CMV-seropositive. Sequences were obtained from memory CD4+ T cells from blood. The chain employs TRBV7-3 and TRBJ2-1; TRBD2 aligns across 7 bases. CDR3 in DNA: TGTGCCAGCAGCCCCCTGGGGCGGGAGAGAGGTGAGCAGTTCTTC. Translation gives CASSPLGRERGEQFF. Based on the CDR3 plus reference TRBV7-3 and TRBJ2-1, the full variable domain is GAGVSQTPSNKVTEKGKYVELRCDPISGHTALYWYRQSLGQGPEFLIYFQGTGAADDSGLPNDRFFAVRPEGSVSTLKIQRTERGDSAVYLCASSPLGRERGEQFFGPGTRLTVL.